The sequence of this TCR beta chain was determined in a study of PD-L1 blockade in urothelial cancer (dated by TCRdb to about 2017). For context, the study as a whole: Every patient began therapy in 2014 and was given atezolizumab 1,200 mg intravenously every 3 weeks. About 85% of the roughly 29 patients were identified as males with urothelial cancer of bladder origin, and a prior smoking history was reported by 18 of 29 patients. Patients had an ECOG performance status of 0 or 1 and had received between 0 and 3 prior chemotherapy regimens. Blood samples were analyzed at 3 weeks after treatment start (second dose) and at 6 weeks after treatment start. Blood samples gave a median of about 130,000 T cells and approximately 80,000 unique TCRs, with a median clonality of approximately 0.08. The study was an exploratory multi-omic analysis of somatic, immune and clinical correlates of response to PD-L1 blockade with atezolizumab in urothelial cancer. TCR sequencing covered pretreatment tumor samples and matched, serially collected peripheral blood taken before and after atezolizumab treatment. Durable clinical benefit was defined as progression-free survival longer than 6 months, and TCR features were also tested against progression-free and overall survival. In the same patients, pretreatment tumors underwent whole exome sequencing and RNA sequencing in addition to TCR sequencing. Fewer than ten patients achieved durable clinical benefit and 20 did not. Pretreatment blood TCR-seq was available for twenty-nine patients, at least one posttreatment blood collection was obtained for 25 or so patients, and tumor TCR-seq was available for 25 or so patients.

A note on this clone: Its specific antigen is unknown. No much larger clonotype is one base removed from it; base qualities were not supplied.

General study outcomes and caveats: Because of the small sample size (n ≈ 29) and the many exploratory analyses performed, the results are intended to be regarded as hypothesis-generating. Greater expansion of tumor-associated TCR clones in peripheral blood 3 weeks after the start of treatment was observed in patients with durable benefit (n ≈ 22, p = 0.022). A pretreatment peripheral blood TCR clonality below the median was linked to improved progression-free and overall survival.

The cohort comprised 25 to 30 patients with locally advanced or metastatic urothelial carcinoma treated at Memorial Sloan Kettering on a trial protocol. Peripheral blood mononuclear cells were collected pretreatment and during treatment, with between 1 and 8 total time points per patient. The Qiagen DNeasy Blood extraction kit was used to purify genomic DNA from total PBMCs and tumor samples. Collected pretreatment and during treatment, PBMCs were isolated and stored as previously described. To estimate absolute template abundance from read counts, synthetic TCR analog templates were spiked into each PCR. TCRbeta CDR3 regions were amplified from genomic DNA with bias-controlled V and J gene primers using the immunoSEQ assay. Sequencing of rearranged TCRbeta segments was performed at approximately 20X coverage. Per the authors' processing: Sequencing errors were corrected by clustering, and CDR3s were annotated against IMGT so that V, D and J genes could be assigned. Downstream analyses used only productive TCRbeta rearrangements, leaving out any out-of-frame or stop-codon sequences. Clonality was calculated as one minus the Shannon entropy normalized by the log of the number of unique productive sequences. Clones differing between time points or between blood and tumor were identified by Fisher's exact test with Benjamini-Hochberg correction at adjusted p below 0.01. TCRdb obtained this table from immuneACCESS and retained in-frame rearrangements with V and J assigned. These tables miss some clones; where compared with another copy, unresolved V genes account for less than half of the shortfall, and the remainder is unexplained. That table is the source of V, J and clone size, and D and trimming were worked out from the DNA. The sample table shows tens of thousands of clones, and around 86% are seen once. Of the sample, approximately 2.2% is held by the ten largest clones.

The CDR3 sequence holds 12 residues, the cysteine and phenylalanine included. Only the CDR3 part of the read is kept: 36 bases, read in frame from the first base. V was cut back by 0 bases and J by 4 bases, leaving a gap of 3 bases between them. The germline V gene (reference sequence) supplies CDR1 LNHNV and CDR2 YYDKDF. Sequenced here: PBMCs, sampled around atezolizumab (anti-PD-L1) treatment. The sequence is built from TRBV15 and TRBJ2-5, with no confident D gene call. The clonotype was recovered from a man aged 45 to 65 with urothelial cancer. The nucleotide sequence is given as TGTGCCACCAGCAGAGAGAGAGAGACCCAGTACTTC. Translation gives CATSRERETQYF.